This TCR beta chain stems from a study of T-cell memory formation after mild COVID-19. Regarding the study as a whole: From day 15 to 85, contracting clones were balanced between CD4 and CD8, whereas later expanders leaned toward CD4+.

The CDR3 covers 13 residues. V lost 3 bases, J lost 5 bases, and 10 bases lay in between. Germline-derived CDR1 and CDR2 are DFQATT and SNEGSKA (reference sequence). Each CDR3 protein gets one entry after TCRdb re-called the 5' RACE reads with MiXCR. This table has about 160,000 distinct CDR3 sequences, around a third appearing once. This clonotype was seen more than once but under ten times. Its cognate antigen is unknown. The chain combines TRBV20-1 with TRBJ2-2, with a weak D call TRBD2 (5 bases). The TCR sequence derives from an adult woman who had mild COVID-19 (a few samples of this study predate the infection). Cell type and time point are not known. The specimen sequenced was PBMCs or a T cell subset sorted from them (not recorded which). DNA for the CDR3: TGCAGTGCTAGTACTAGTCGTACCGGGGAGCTGTTTTTT. It encodes CSASTSRTGELFF.